This T cell receptor (beta chain) was captured in a study of cytomegalovirus exposure and HLA in healthy donors. Primers: 60 Vbeta forward and 13 Jbeta reverse. In the original workflow: The count from a later analysis was 65 million to 90 million unique TCR beta chains, roughly 11 million of them shared. Sequenced by immunoSEQ multiplex PCR; TCRdb stores in-frame clones only, minus some. The DNA was the basis for D and trimming; V, J and clone size are from that table. The table lists 100,000 to 150,000 clones, about 82% of them singletons. This clone was counted between two and nine times. The antigen is unknown. Study-wide findings and caveats: Links to common viral pathogens appeared, in a later analysis, for several of the most significant clusters. An analysis was carried out at a later point. It showed that HLA-associated TCR beta chains were more clonally expanded than equally common non-associated chains. Donor immune exposure was known only as CMV serostatus.

The receptor was derived from a man between 45 and 60 years old in good health and CMV-seronegative. Sequences were obtained from PBMCs.

CDR3 DNA sequence: TGTGCCAGCAGCCCACGACTAGCGGGTGAGACCCAGTACTTC. As protein: CASSPRLAGETQYF. This chain connects TRBV7-9 to TRBJ2-5; 10 positions match TRBD2. This CDR3 region has 14 residues. V gave up 5 bases and J gave up 5 bases; unmatched junction bases: 5. Germline CDR1 is SEHNR and CDR2 is FQNEAQ (reference sequence).